These 28 T cell receptor beta chains were all obtained from the same sample, sequenced in a study of response to subunit inactivated influenza vaccine. MiXCR was run by TCRdb on the RT-PCR reads, yielding one entry per CDR3 protein. The sample has fewer than 600,000 distinct CDR3 sequences, 6% to 9% seen once. Sequenced here: PBMCs from blood, sampled 23 to 25 months after vaccination. The receptors come from a man aged 50 to 69 who received an inactivated influenza vaccine.

Many counts were recorded for this clonotype. The chain joins TRBV5-1 to TRBJ2-1; no clear D gene. There are 14 residues in the CDR3. Germline CDR1 and CDR2: SGHRS and YFSETQ. V was cut by 0 bases and J by 5 bases, with 9 bases left in between. The DNA of the CDR3 is TGCGCCAGCAGCTTGGCCCCGCCTAACAATGAGCAGTTCTTC. This translates into CASSLAPPNNEQFF.

This sequence joins TRBV27 and TRBJ1-4; D uncertain. V lost 6 bases and J lost 14, with 16 bases in between. The CDR3 totals 12 residues. Germline CDR1 MNHEY, CDR2 SMNVEV (reference sequence). CDR3 DNA sequence: TGTGCCAGCAGCGAAACCAACGAAAGCCTGTTTTTT. It yields the protein CASSETNESLFF.

CDR3 DNA sequence: TGTGCCAGCAGCTTACTTGTGGGGTCGAGGGGTACCGGCTCCTACAATGAGCAGTTCTTC. Its protein is CASSLLVGSRGTGSYNEQFF. The chain combines TRBV11-2 with TRBJ2-1; TRBD1 or TRBD2 may be the D gene (5 bases each). V lost 2 bases to trimming and J lost 0 bases, with 23 bases between them. Germline V gives CDR1 SGHAT, CDR2 FQNNGV. CDR3 size: 20 residues.

The V gene is TRBV4-3, the J gene TRBJ1-2; 9 bases align to TRBD1. Trimming cost V 3 bases and J 7 bases; bases outside gene matches: 6. Per germline, CDR1 LGHNA and CDR2 YSLEER. This CDR3 is 14 amino acids long. Written as DNA, the CDR3 is TGCGCCAGCAGCCACGGACAGGGGAGCTCTGGCTACACCTTC. Encoded protein: CASSHGQGSSGYTF.

This sequence joins TRBV28 and TRBJ2-1; TRBD1 is a possible D gene (5 bases). V dropped 6 bases and J dropped 5 bases, with 11 bases sitting between them. CDR1 is MDHEN and CDR2 is SYDVKM in the germline V gene. The CDR3 covers 13 residues. This CDR3 is CASRQDPNNEQFF. The CDR3 DNA reads as TGTGCCAGCAGACAGGACCCGAACAATGAGCAGTTCTTC.

This clonotype has a count of ten or more. The chain combines TRBV6-5 with TRBJ2-7; D may be TRBD1 (5 bases). The V gene's germline CDR1 is MNHEY and CDR2 SVGAGI. V was trimmed by 5 bases and J by 6 bases, leaving 11 bases between them. The length of the CDR3 is 12 residues. DNA of the CDR3: TGTGCCAGCAGTACAGGTCCCTTCGAGCAGTACTTC. Translating it yields CASSTGPFEQYF.

This clonotype was detected a few times. This rearrangement joins TRBV5-1 to TRBJ2-1; 10 bases are a match to TRBD2. Germline CDR1 reads SGHRS; CDR2 reads YFSETQ. The CDR3 has 16 amino acids. The V gene end was trimmed by 4 bases and the J gene end by 7 bases; junction bases not matched to a gene: 11. The CDR3 spells CASSPEPSGGINEQFF. The CDR3 DNA follows: TGCGCCAGCAGCCCCGAACCTAGCGGGGGTATTAATGAGCAGTTCTTC.

This clonotype was seen at least ten times. The chain joins TRBV4-2 to TRBJ1-4; unclear D gene. CDR1 and CDR2 (germline): LGHNA, YNFKEQ. The V end lost 4 bases, the J end lost 4 bases, and 19 bases lay between the germline ends. This CDR3 is built from 17 residues. The CDR3 DNA reads as TGTGCCAGCAGCCCGCGAGCGTTCGGCAGCTATAATGAAAAACTGTTTTTT. This sequence encodes CASSPRAFGSYNEKLFF.

The rearrangement links TRBV11-2 to TRBJ2-1; 16 bases match TRBD2. Trimming at V came to 10 bases and at J to 1 base, leaving 10 bases not matched to a gene. This CDR3 comprises 18 residues. The germline V gene has CDR1 SGHAT and CDR2 FQNNGV. CDR3 nucleotide sequence: TGTGCCACCAGGGTGGGACTAGCGGGAGGGCCTTCCTACAATGAGCAGTTCTTC. This sequence encodes CATRVGLAGGPSYNEQFF.

This chain uses TRBV5-4 with TRBJ2-7, with TRBD1 matching over 7 bases. From germline, CDR1 is SGHNT and CDR2 YYREEE (reference sequence). Germline trimming cut 4 bases from V and 2 bases from J; bases unmatched to any gene: 9. The length of the CDR3 is 15 residues. For the CDR3, the DNA is TGTGCCAGCAGCCAAGCGGACAGGAACACCTACGAGCAGTACTTC. Residues: CASSQADRNTYEQYF.

This clonotype occurred a few times. The chain is built from TRBV7-2 and TRBJ2-5; D may be TRBD1 or TRBD2 (5 bases each). CDR3 length: 13 amino acids. V was pared by 6 bases and J by 4 bases, with 12 bases between. Germline V lookup: CDR1 SGHTA, CDR2 FQGNSA. The CDR3 loop is CASRRGLGETQYF. Here the CDR3 DNA reads TGTGCCAGCAGACGGGGCTTGGGAGAGACCCAGTACTTC.

This clonotype appeared a few times. The gene calls are TRBV4-2 and TRBJ2-7, with 8 positions matching TRBD1. Germline assignment: CDR1 LGHNA and CDR2 YNFKEQ. V dropped 0 bases and J dropped 4; count of bases not matched to a gene: 5. The CDR3 consists of 15 residues. The CDR3 DNA reads TGTGCCAGCAGCCAAGAAATTGACAGGGGATACGAGCAGTACTTC. This sequence encodes CASSQEIDRGYEQYF.

This clonotype occurred a few times. This rearrangement joins TRBV7-2 to TRBJ2-1; the match to TRBD2 covers 8 bases. Trimming at V came to 10 bases and at J to 7 bases, leaving 9 bases not matched to a gene. The CDR3 length is 13 residues. Germline V gene data show CDR1 as SGHTA and CDR2 as FQGNSA. Written as DNA, the CDR3 is TGTGCCATCAGAGCGGGGGTGCGGAATGAGCAGTTCTTC. Its translation: CAIRAGVRNEQFF.

This clonotype was seen many times. This CDR3 is CASSKNLAEATDTQYF. Here the CDR3 DNA reads TGTGCCAGCAGCAAAAATCTAGCGGAGGCCACAGATACGCAGTATTTT. The chain couples TRBV7-2 to TRBJ2-3, with TRBD2 identical over 7 bases. The V segment lost 5 bases and the J segment 2 bases; nucleotides outside the gene matches: 10. Germline assignment: CDR1 SGHTA and CDR2 FQGNSA. The CDR3 loop spans 16 amino acids.

V usage is TRBV7-2 and J usage is TRBJ2-3; no firm D call. The CDR3 totals 15 residues. With 5 bases removed from V and 0 bases from J, the gap between germline ends came to 12 bases. CDR1 is SGHTA, CDR2 FQGNSA, per germline. The CDR3 sequence: CASSRVRTSTDTQYF. The CDR3 DNA follows: TGTGCCAGCAGCCGAGTGAGAACTAGCACAGATACGCAGTATTTT.

This clonotype was counted a few times. The genes are TRBV10-2 and TRBJ1-3, with D possibly matching TRBD1 (5 bases). The CDR3 runs to 16 residues. V lost 2 bases to trimming and J lost 1 base, with 12 bases between them. The germline CDR1 and CDR2 sequences are WSHSY and SAAADI. CDR3 residues: CASSEMGRLSGNTIYF. The DNA for the CDR3 is TGCGCCAGCAGTGAGATGGGACGCTTATCTGGAAACACCATATATTTT.

The chain is built from TRBV20-1 and TRBJ1-4; D ambiguous. The V gene lost 1 base and the J gene lost 8 bases, with 14 bases spanning the gap. Germline V gene sequence: CDR1 DFQATT, CDR2 SNEGSKA (reference sequence). CDR3 size: 14 residues. This CDR3 is CSARVHLGREKLFF. The CDR3 DNA reads TGCAGTGCTAGAGTGCACCTAGGACGGGAAAAACTGTTTTTT.

The rearrangement links TRBV7-8 to TRBJ1-2, with D possibly being TRBD1 (5 bases). The CDR3 has 14 residues. V gave up 0 bases and J gave up 7 bases, with 12 bases separating them. The germline V gene has CDR1 SGHVS and CDR2 FQNEAQ. In DNA form, the CDR3 reads TGTGCCAGCAGCTTAGCGCAGAAGGGGCGTGGCTACACCTTC. It codes for CASSLAQKGRGYTF.

The CDR3 sequence: CASSLTPLAGGPLADTQYF. DNA for the CDR3: TGTGCCAGCAGCCTAACCCCCCTAGCGGGAGGTCCGTTGGCAGATACGCAGTATTTT. The chain joins TRBV7-6 to TRBJ2-3, with 11 positions matching TRBD2. Germline CDR1 is SGHVS and CDR2 is FNYEAQ. V shed 5 bases, J shed 4 bases, and the junction held 17 bases outside the gene matches. This CDR3 contains 19 residues.

The chain combines TRBV4-2 with TRBJ2-3, with TRBD2 matching 14 bases. V lost 4 bases to trimming and J lost 4 bases; unmatched junction nucleotides: 10. Per the germline V gene, CDR1 is LGHNA and CDR2 is YNFKEQ. CDR3 length equals 18 residues. CDR3 coding DNA: TGTGCCAGCAGCCCTAGACTAGCGGGGGGGCCGAGGGCAGATACGCAGTATTTT. It specifies CASSPRLAGGPRADTQYF.

The CDR3 is CASSPPSGGTDTQYF. In nucleotides, the CDR3 is TGCGCCAGCAGCCCCCCCTCCGGTGGCACAGATACGCAGTATTTT. The chain joins TRBV5-1 to TRBJ2-3; D is ambiguous. Looked up from germline, CDR1 is SGHRS and CDR2 is YFSETQ. Trimming stripped 4 bases from V and 1 base from J, with 13 bases between. The CDR3 is 15 amino acids.

Many counts were recorded for this clonotype. CDR3 in amino acids: CASSQERLAEYNEQFF. DNA for the CDR3: TGTGCCAGCAGCCAAGAACGCCTAGCGGAGTACAATGAGCAGTTCTTC. V and J are TRBV3-1 and TRBJ2-1, with TRBD2 matching 7 bases. Germline CDR1 reads LGHDT; CDR2 reads YNNKEL (reference sequence). V trimming: 0 bases; J trimming: 4 bases; junction bases outside the gene matches: 6. The CDR3 loop spans 16 amino acids.

With respect to this clonotype: At one end the junction does not follow the germline gene, possibly because of a read error. The chain joins TRBV7-2 to TRBJ2-5; no reliable D call. CDR1 is SGHTA, CDR2 FQGNSA, per germline. The CDR3 covers 14 residues. CDR3 bases: TGTGCCAGCAGCTTAGGTGCCAGCCAAGAGGCCCAGTACTTC. Protein: CASSLGASQEAQYF.

This clonotype was observed at least ten times. The rearrangement joins TRBV5-1 to TRBJ2-2, with D perhaps TRBD1 or TRBD2 (5 bases each). Germline CDR1 SGHRS, CDR2 YFSETQ. There are 14 residues in the CDR3. V was trimmed by 4 bases and J by 2 bases, leaving 9 bases between them. The CDR3 nucleotides are TGCGCCAGCAGCAGGGACGGAAACACCGGGGAGCTGTTTTTT. Translation: CASSRDGNTGELFF.

The chain carries TRBV18 and TRBJ2-6; maybe TRBD2 (6 bases). Per germline, CDR1 KGHSH and CDR2 LQKENI. V lost 6 bases and J lost 0, with 15 bases in between. The CDR3 is made up of 17 amino acids. The CDR3: CASSSAGRSSGANVLTF. The CDR3 bases are TGTGCCAGCTCCAGCGCGGGACGGAGCTCTGGGGCCAACGTCCTGACTTTC. Together with reference TRBV18 and TRBJ2-6, the CDR3 gives the full variable domain: NAGVMQNPRHLVRRRGQEARLRCSPMKGHSHVYWYRQLPEEGLKFMVYLQKENIIDESGMPKERFSAEFPKEGPSILRIQQVVRGDSAAYFCASSSAGRSSGANVLTFGAGSRLTVL.

This clonotype was seen only a few times. The rearrangement uses TRBV24-1 and TRBJ2-3; D gene uncertain. This CDR3 contains 14 residues. Germline CDR1 and CDR2: KGHDR and SFDVKD. The V end was cut by 10 bases, the J end by 2 bases, with 15 bases between. CDR3 in amino acids: CATSPSAVTDTQYF. The CDR3 DNA reads as TGTGCCACTTCCCCCTCGGCGGTCACAGATACGCAGTATTTT.

The rearrangement joins TRBV20-1 to TRBJ2-3, with 8 bases aligning to TRBD2. CDR3 size: 14 residues. Looked up from germline, CDR1 is DFQATT and CDR2 is SNEGSKA (reference sequence). The V gene end was trimmed by 4 bases and the J gene end by 6 bases; junction bases not matched to a gene: 9. The CDR3 sequence is CSATGREGDDTQYF. The CDR3 DNA follows: TGCAGTGCTACGGGACGGGAGGGCGACGATACGCAGTATTTT.

This clonotype was observed many times. V and J are TRBV4-1 and TRBJ2-5; D gene ambiguous. V gave up 2 bases and J gave up 5 bases, with 9 bases separating them. Germline values: CDR1 MGHRA, CDR2 YSYEKL. CDR3 length equals 13 residues. CDR3 loop: CASSQRLSETQYF. DNA for the CDR3: TGCGCCAGCAGCCAAAGGCTATCTGAGACCCAGTACTTC.